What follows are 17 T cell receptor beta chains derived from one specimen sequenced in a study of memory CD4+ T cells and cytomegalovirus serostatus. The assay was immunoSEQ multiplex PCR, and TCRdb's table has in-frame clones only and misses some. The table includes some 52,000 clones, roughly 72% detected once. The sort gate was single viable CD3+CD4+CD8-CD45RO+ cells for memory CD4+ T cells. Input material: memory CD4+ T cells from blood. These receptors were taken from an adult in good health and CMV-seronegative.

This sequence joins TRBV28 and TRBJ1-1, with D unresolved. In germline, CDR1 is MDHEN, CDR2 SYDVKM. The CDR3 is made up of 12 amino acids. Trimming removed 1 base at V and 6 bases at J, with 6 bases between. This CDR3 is CASSLLDSEAFF. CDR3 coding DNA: TGTGCCAGCAGTTTATTAGATTCTGAAGCTTTCTTT.

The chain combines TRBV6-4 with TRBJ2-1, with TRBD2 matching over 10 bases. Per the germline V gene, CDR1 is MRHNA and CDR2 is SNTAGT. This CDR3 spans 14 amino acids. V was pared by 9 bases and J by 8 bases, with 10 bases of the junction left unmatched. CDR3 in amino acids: CASLAGEGWDEQFF. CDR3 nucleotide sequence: TGTGCCAGTCTAGCGGGAGAGGGTTGGGATGAGCAGTTCTTC.

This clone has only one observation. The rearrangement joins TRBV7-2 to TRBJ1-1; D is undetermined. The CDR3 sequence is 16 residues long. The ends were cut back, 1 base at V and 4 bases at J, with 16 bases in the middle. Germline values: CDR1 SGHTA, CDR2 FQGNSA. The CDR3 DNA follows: TGTGCCAGCAGCTTAGACTGGGCCAGCCCGAGCACTGAAGCTTTCTTT. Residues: CASSLDWASPSTEAFF.

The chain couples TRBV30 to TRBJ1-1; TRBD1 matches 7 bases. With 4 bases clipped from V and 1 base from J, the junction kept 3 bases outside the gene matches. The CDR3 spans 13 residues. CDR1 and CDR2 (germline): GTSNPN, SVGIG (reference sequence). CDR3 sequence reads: CAWKGQENTEAFF. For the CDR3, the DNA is TGTGCCTGGAAAGGACAGGAGAACACTGAAGCTTTCTTT.

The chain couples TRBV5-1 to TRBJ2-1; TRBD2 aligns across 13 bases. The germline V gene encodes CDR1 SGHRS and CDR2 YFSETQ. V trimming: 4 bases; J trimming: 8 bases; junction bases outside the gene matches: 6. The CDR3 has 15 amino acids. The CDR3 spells CASSPSGTSGDEQFF. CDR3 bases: TGCGCCAGCAGCCCCTCCGGGACTAGCGGGGATGAGCAGTTCTTC.

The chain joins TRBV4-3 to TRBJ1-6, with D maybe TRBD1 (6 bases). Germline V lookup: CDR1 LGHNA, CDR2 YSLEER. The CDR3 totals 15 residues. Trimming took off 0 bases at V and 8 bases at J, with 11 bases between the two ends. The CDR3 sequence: CASSQDPGADSPLHF. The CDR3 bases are TGCGCCAGCAGCCAAGATCCGGGGGCGGATTCACCCCTCCACTTT.

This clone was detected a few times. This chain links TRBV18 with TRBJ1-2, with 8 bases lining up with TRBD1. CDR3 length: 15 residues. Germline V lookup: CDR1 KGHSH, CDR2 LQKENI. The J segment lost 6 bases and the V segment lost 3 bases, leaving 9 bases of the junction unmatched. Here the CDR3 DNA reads TGTGCCAGCTCACCCGGGACAGGAAGTACTGATGGCTACACCTTC. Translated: CASSPGTGSTDGYTF. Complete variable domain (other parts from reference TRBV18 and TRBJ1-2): NAGVMQNPRHLVRRRGQEARLRCSPMKGHSHVYWYRQLPEEGLKFMVYLQKENIIDESGMPKERFSAEFPKEGPSILRIQQVVRGDSAAYFCASSPGTGSTDGYTFGSGTRLTVV.

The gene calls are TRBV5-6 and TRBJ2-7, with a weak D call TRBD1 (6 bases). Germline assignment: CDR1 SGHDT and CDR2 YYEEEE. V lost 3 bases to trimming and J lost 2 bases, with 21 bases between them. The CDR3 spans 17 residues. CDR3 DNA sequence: TGTGCCAGCAGCTCTATGGGGTGGGACACCATAACCTACGAGCAGTACTTC. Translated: CASSSMGWDTITYEQYF.

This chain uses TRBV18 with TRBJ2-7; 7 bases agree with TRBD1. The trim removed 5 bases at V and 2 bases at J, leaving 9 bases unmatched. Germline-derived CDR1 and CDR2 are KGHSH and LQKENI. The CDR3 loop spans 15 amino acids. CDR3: CASSAAPTGTYEQYF. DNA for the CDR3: TGTGCCAGCTCAGCAGCACCGACAGGGACCTACGAGCAGTACTTC.

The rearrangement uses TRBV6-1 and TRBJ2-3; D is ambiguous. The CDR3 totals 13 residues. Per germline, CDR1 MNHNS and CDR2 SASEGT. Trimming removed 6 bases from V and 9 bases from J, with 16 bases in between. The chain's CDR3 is CASREPPRTTQYF. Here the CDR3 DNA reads TGTGCCAGCAGAGAACCACCTAGAACGACGCAGTATTTT.

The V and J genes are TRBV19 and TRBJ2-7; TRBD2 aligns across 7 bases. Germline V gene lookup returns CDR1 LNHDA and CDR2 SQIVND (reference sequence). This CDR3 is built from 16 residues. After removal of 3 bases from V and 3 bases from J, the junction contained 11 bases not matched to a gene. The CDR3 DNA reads TGTGCCAGTAGTATGTCCAGCGGGACGACTTACTACGAGCAGTACTTC. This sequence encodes CASSMSSGTTYYEQYF.

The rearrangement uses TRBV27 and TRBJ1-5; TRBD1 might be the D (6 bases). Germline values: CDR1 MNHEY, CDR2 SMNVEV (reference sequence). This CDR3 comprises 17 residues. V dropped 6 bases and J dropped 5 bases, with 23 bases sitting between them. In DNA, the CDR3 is TGTGCCAGCAGCCCTACAGGGAACGGTAGGAGGGATCAGCCCCAGCATTTT. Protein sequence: CASSPTGNGRRDQPQHF.

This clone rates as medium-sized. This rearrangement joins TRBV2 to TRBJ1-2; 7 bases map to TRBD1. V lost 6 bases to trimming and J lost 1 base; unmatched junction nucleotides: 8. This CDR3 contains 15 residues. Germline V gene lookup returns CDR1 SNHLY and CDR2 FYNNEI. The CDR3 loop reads CASSFRTGFNYGYTF. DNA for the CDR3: TGTGCCAGCAGCTTCCGGACAGGATTTAACTATGGCTACACCTTC.

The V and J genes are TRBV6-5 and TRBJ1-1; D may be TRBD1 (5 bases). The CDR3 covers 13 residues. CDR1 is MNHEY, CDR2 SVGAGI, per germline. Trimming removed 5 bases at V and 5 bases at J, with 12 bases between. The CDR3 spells CASSRKQETEAFF. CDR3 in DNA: TGTGCCAGCAGTAGAAAACAGGAAACTGAAGCTTTCTTT.

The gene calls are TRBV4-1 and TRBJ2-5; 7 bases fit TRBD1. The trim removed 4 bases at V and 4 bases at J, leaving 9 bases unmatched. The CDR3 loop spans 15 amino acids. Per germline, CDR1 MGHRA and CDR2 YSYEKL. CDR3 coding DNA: TGCGCCAGCAGCCTGACAGGGAACCCCCCAGAGACCCAGTACTTC. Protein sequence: CASSLTGNPPETQYF.

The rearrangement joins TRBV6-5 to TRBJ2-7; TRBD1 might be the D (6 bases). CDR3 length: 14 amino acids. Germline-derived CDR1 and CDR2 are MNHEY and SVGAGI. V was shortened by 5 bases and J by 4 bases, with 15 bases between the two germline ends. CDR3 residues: CASSTRDTGYEQYF. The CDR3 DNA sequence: TGTGCCAGCAGTACCCGGGACACAGGATACGAGCAGTACTTC.

In nucleotides, the CDR3 is TGTGCCAGCTCTGGGGGGACACCGAGGACCGGGGAGCTGTTTTTT. Residues: CASSGGTPRTGELFF. The rearrangement links TRBV18 to TRBJ2-2; D may correspond to TRBD1 or TRBD2 (6 bases each). CDR3 length: 15 residues. CDR1 KGHSH and CDR2 LQKENI come from the germline V gene. Trimming took off 6 bases at V and 5 bases at J, with 16 bases between the two ends. Looking up the rest from reference TRBV18 and TRBJ2-2 gives the full variable domain: NAGVMQNPRHLVRRRGQEARLRCSPMKGHSHVYWYRQLPEEGLKFMVYLQKENIIDESGMPKERFSAEFPKEGPSILRIQQVVRGDSAAYFCASSGGTPRTGELFFGEGSRLTVL.